A single sample is the source of the 5 T cell receptor beta chains below, sequenced in a study of blood T cell repertoires in COVID-19. The data were produced by immunoSEQ multiplex PCR, yet TCRdb's version contains in-frame clones alone and is incomplete. The table lists 200,000 to 250,000 clones, roughly nine tenths of them singletons. Sequencing was carried out using peripheral blood. The receptor set was obtained from a woman aged 50 to 60 with acute or convalescent COVID-19.

The V and J genes are TRBV29-1 and TRBJ2-7; weak D call: TRBD1 (6 bases). Deletions cut 6 bases from V and 5 bases from J, with 14 bases between. CDR3 size: 12 residues. CDR1 and CDR2 from the germline V gene are SQVTM and ANQGSEA. The CDR3: CSVNDRFHEQYF. CDR3 bases: TGCAGCGTCAATGACAGGTTCCACGAGCAGTACTTC.

The table lists this clone with a few counts. This sequence joins TRBV7-2 and TRBJ1-5; 8 nucleotides line up with TRBD1. CDR1 is SGHTA and CDR2 is FQGNSA in the germline V gene. The CDR3 runs to 14 residues. Losses at the gene ends were 5 bases for V and 8 bases for J; bases not matched to a gene: 8. CDR3 DNA sequence: TGTGCCAGCAGCACCGGACAGGGCACTGAGCCCCAGCATTTT. Translating gives CASSTGQGTEPQHF.

This chain connects TRBV9 to TRBJ1-2; 9 bases line up with TRBD1. J gave up 8 bases and V 6 bases, and 17 bases lay outside the gene matches. The germline V gene encodes CDR1 SGDLS and CDR2 YYNGEE. This CDR3 comprises 16 residues. CDR3 residues: CASTPSEDRGRRGYTF. DNA of the CDR3: TGTGCCAGCACCCCATCCGAGGACAGGGGCCGGAGGGGCTACACCTTC. Full variable domain (remainder filled in from reference TRBV9 and TRBJ1-2): DSGVTQTPKHLITATGQRVTLRCSPRSGDLSVYWYQQSLDQGLQFLIQYYNGEERAKGNILERFSAQQFPDLHSELNLSSLELGDSALYFCASTPSEDRGRRGYTFGSGTRLTVV.

This sequence joins TRBV10-1 and TRBJ1-5; D might be TRBD1 (6 bases). The CDR3 contains 19 residues. Trimming took off 8 bases at V and 0 bases at J, with 26 bases between the two ends. From germline, CDR1 is WNHNN and CDR2 SYGVQD (reference sequence). CDR3 loop: CASHPLGAQTNHSNQPQHF. The CDR3 region has the DNA TGCGCCAGCCACCCCTTGGGGGCACAAACGAACCATAGCAATCAGCCCCAGCATTTT.

The CDR3 bases are TGCGCCAGCAGCTCCGGAGGAGGAGTAGGCAACACTGAAGCTTTCTTT. As protein: CASSSGGGVGNTEAFF. The chain links TRBV5-1 to TRBJ1-1; D ambiguous. Trimming left V 3 bases short and J 2 bases short, with 17 bases between. Germline CDR1 SGHRS, CDR2 YFSETQ. The CDR3 spans 16 residues.